These 19 T cell receptor beta chains originate from one sample sequenced in a study of T cells of healthy individuals (dated by TCRdb to the late 2010s). To prepare the library, 5' RACE was applied. The sample was run on an Illumina MiSeq. In TCRdb, the public reads were trimmed at Q25 with fastp and aligned with MiXCR, with productive beta chains retained. Rows matching on CDR3 protein sequence are summarized as one entry with the most common DNA and genes. For this sample the table gives 95,000 to 100,000 distinct CDR3 sequences, of which roughly 15% were detected only once. The ten largest clonotypes hold over 5% of the sample. These receptors came from a human donor in good health.

The V call is TRBV5-1, the J call TRBJ1-1; D remains unclear. This CDR3 comprises 12 residues. Germline CDR1 SGHRS, CDR2 YFSETQ. V was trimmed by 0 bases and J by 7 bases, leaving 7 bases between them. The CDR3 DNA is TGCGCCAGCAGCTTGGTAGGTGATGAAGCTTTCTTT. Amino acids: CASSLVGDEAFF.

This clonotype was seen many times. The J gene is TRBJ2-5, the V gene TRBV9, with TRBD2 identical over 7 bases. This CDR3 region has 13 residues. V lost 5 bases to trimming and J lost 5 bases; unmatched junction nucleotides: 6. Germline CDR1 SGDLS, CDR2 YYNGEE. The CDR3 spells CASSPGGRETQYF. As DNA, the CDR3 is TGTGCCAGCAGTCCGGGAGGACGTGAGACCCAGTACTTC.

The genes are TRBV6-2 or TRBV6-3 and TRBJ2-7; D uncertain. V dropped 6 bases and J dropped 1 base, with 16 bases sitting between them. The CDR3 runs 15 residues. Germline CDR1 reads MNHEY; CDR2 reads SVGEGT. In DNA form, the CDR3 reads TGTGCCAGCAGAAGGCTGGGTTCCCCATCCTACGAGCAGTACTTC. Residues: CASRRLGSPSYEQYF.

Many counts were recorded for this clonotype. The CDR3 here is CASSGTVRYEQYF. Written as DNA, the CDR3 is TGTGCCAGCAGTGGTACGGTCCGGTACGAGCAGTACTTC. The J gene is TRBJ2-7, the V gene TRBV28, with D uncertain. Trimming removed 5 bases at V and 4 bases at J, with 12 bases between. The CDR3 is 13 residues long. Germline V gives CDR1 MDHEN, CDR2 SYDVKM. The whole variable domain, remainder taken from reference TRBV28 and TRBJ2-7, is DVKVTQSSRYLVKRTGEKVFLECVQDMDHENMFWYRQDPGLGLRLIYFSYDVKMKEKGDIPEGYSVSREKKERFSLILESASTNQTSMYLCASSGTVRYEQYFGPGTRLTVT.

This clonotype was seen more than once but under ten times. The rearrangement uses TRBV11-3 and TRBJ2-1, with D maybe TRBD1 (6 bases). The germline V gene has CDR1 SGHNT and CDR2 YENEEA. The CDR3 length is 14 residues. V was shortened by 5 bases and J by 4 bases, with 12 bases between the two germline ends. The CDR3 region is CASSTTRGYNEQFF. The CDR3 nucleotides read TGTGCCAGCAGCACGACGAGGGGGTACAATGAGCAGTTCTTC.

The J gene is TRBJ2-5, the V gene TRBV28; TRBD2 matches at 11 bases. Germline V CDR1 and CDR2: MDHEN, SYDVKM. CDR3 length: 14 amino acids. The V and J ends lost 6 bases and 4 bases, in that order; junction bases with no gene match: 4. In DNA form, the CDR3 reads TGTGCCAGCAGACTAGCGGGAGAGGGAGAGACCCAGTACTTC. Its protein product is CASRLAGEGETQYF.

In its sample, this clonotype was seen many times. This rearrangement joins TRBV18 to TRBJ1-5; no clear D. The CDR3 totals 15 residues. Trimming removed 2 bases from V and 0 bases from J, with 8 bases in between. Germline assignment: CDR1 KGHSH and CDR2 LQKENI. CDR3 nucleotide sequence: TGTGCCAGCTCACCAATCGGTTATAGCAATCAGCCCCAGCATTTT. It translates to CASSPIGYSNQPQHF.

This chain joins TRBV20-1 and TRBJ2-7; perhaps TRBD2 as D (7 bases). The CDR3 has 14 residues. V shed 3 bases and J shed 7 bases, with 19 bases lying between them. CDR1 and CDR2 (germline): DFQATT, SNEGSKA (reference sequence). In DNA form, the CDR3 reads TGCAGTGCTAGGGTTACAGGGAAGCGGGGAGAGCAGTACTTC. Its protein is CSARVTGKRGEQYF.

There are a few counts of this clonotype. This chain uses TRBV28 with TRBJ2-6; 10 nucleotides line up with TRBD1. The CDR3 spans 18 residues. V lost 6 bases, J lost 1 base, and 9 bases stayed unmatched. Germline V gene data show CDR1 as MDHEN and CDR2 as SYDVKM. DNA of the CDR3: TGTGCCAGCAGACGGCCGGGACAGGGGCAATCTGGGGCCAACGTCCTGACTTTC. This encodes CASRRPGQGQSGANVLTF.

In its sample, this clonotype was seen a few times. V usage is TRBV6-5 and J usage is TRBJ1-5; perhaps TRBD1 as D (5 bases). This CDR3 comprises 14 residues. CDR1 is MNHEY, CDR2 SVGAGI, per germline. Trimming removed 8 bases at V and 0 bases at J, with 11 bases between. CDR3 region: CASAPGVSNQPQHF. CDR3 bases: TGTGCCAGCGCCCCGGGGGTTAGCAATCAGCCCCAGCATTTT.

This clonotype showed up many times. The chain combines TRBV5-1 with TRBJ1-4; 12 bases are a match to TRBD1. V was clipped by 0 bases and J by 8 bases; unmatched bases: 2. The CDR3 is made up of 15 amino acids. Germline V gene sequence: CDR1 SGHRS, CDR2 YFSETQ. The CDR3 reads CASSLAGTGGEKLFF. DNA for the CDR3: TGCGCCAGCAGCTTGGCCGGGACAGGGGGCGAAAAACTGTTTTTT. The full variable domain, in which reference TRBV5-1 and TRBJ1-4 provide the parts outside the CDR3, is KAGVTQTPRYLIKTRGQQVTLSCSPISGHRSVSWYQQTPGQGLQFLFEYFSETQRNKGNFPGRFSGRQFSNSRSEMNVSTLELGDSALYLCASSLAGTGGEKLFFGSGTQLSVL.

This clonotype was counted between two and nine times. This chain connects TRBV2 to TRBJ1-5; D unclear. This CDR3 has 15 residues. V lost 6 bases to trimming and J lost 1 base, with 13 bases between them. The germline gives CDR1 SNHLY, CDR2 FYNNEI. CDR3 protein: CASRARTRSNQPQHF. The CDR3 region has the DNA TGTGCCAGCAGGGCGAGGACCAGGAGCAATCAGCCCCAGCATTTT.

This clonotype was observed many times. This chain connects TRBV27 to TRBJ2-5, with unresolved D. The CDR3 spans 15 residues. Germline CDR1 and CDR2: MNHEY and SMNVEV (reference sequence). With 2 bases removed from V and 0 bases from J, the gap between germline ends came to 10 bases. The DNA of the CDR3 is TGTGCCAGCAGTTTAATCGACCGACACCAAGAGACCCAGTACTTC. This sequence encodes CASSLIDRHQETQYF.

In its sample, this clonotype was seen a few times. This sequence joins TRBV20-1 and TRBJ2-3; 9 bases are shared with TRBD2. V dropped 3 bases and J dropped 5; count of bases not matched to a gene: 9. Germline CDR1 is DFQATT and CDR2 is SNEGSKA (reference sequence). CDR3 length equals 15 residues. The CDR3 reads CSASLGSGGGDTQYF. DNA for the CDR3: TGCAGTGCTAGTTTGGGTAGCGGGGGAGGAGATACGCAGTATTTT.

The table lists this clonotype with a few counts. The chain carries TRBV19 and TRBJ2-1, with 11 bases that match TRBD2. With V trimmed by 4 bases and J by 5 bases, 13 bases remained unmatched. Germline CDR1 reads LNHDA; CDR2 reads SQIVND (reference sequence). The CDR3 contains 18 residues. The CDR3 bases are TGTGCCAGTAGTAACGACCTCCAACTAGCGGGAGTCGACAATGAGCAGTTCTTC. Its translation: CASSNDLQLAGVDNEQFF.

The J gene is TRBJ2-1, the V gene TRBV7-8; D possibly corresponds to TRBD2 (5 bases). Germline V lookup: CDR1 SGHVS, CDR2 FQNEAQ. Trimming stripped 5 bases from V and 10 bases from J, with 21 bases between. This CDR3 contains 15 residues. CDR3 DNA sequence: TGTGCCAGCAGCCCCGCGGGTCCGGCCCGTCAAGAGCAGTTCTTC. Residues: CASSPAGPARQEQFF. Variable domain in full (rest from reference TRBV7-8 and TRBJ2-1): GAGVSQSPRYKVAKRGQDVALRCDPISGHVSLFWYQQALGQGPEFLTYFQNEAQLDKSGLPSDRFFAERPEGSVSTLKIQRTQQEDSAVYLCASSPAGPARQEQFFGPGTRLTVL.

There are a few counts of this clonotype. The chain joins TRBV5-1 to TRBJ2-3; no definite D call. The germline CDR1 and CDR2 sequences are SGHRS and YFSETQ. Deletions cut 4 bases from V and 5 bases from J, with 8 bases between. The CDR3 length is 12 residues. CDR3 nucleotides: TGCGCCAGCAGCCCCGCGGTAGATACGCAGTATTTT. Translation: CASSPAVDTQYF.

The chain has TRBV5-1 and TRBJ2-1; possibly TRBD1 or TRBD2 for D (5 bases each). V was shortened by 0 bases and J by 8 bases, with 12 bases between the two germline ends. This CDR3 has 14 residues. CDR1 is SGHRS and CDR2 is YFSETQ in the germline V gene. DNA of the CDR3: TGCGCCAGCAGCTTGGGACGCCGAGGGGATGAGCAGTTCTTC. Its translation is CASSLGRRGDEQFF.

The V and J genes are TRBV2 and TRBJ2-7, with 7 positions matching TRBD1. The CDR3 loop spans 13 amino acids. Germline loops: CDR1 SNHLY, CDR2 FYNNEI. The V gene end was trimmed by 7 bases and the J gene end by 0 bases; junction bases not matched to a gene: 3. CDR3 region: CASTGGLSYEQYF. CDR3 coding DNA: TGTGCCAGCACAGGGGGTCTCTCCTACGAGCAGTACTTC.